The 4 T cell receptor beta chains presented below share a single source sample, sequenced in a study of identifying expanded T cells in peripheral blood. TCRdb's copy holds only in-frame clones and misses some; the assay was immunoSEQ multiplex PCR. The top ten hold 2.5% to 3.5% of the sample, which has 84,000 or so clones, 75% to 90% seen once. Sequenced material: blood. The receptors were gathered from a person aged 18 to 69 in good health.

The V call is TRBV9, the J call TRBJ2-5; 15 bases are shared with TRBD2. With V trimmed by 4 bases and J by 2 bases, 6 bases remained unmatched. Germline V gene lookup returns CDR1 SGDLS and CDR2 YYNGEE. The CDR3 loop spans 17 amino acids. For the CDR3, the DNA is TGTGCCAGCAGCCTCGGGACTAGCGGGGGGCAACAAGAGACCCAGTACTTC. It codes for CASSLGTSGGQQETQYF.

V and J are TRBV5-1 and TRBJ2-1; 7 bases fit TRBD1. Per germline, CDR1 SGHRS and CDR2 YFSETQ. V was clipped by 4 bases and J by 5 bases; unmatched bases: 15. CDR3 length: 17 residues. The CDR3 coding sequence is TGCGCCAGCAGCCGGCAGGGGGTAAGGACAACAGACAATGAGCAGTTCTTC. Residues: CASSRQGVRTTDNEQFF.

The chain combines TRBV5-1 with TRBJ1-1, with D tentatively TRBD1 (5 bases). Germline values: CDR1 SGHRS, CDR2 YFSETQ. The CDR3 runs to 12 residues. V lost 4 bases and J lost 8, with 12 bases in between. CDR3 sequence: CASSEERGEAFF. DNA of the CDR3: TGCGCCAGCAGCGAGGAACGGGGGGAAGCTTTCTTT.

This rearrangement joins TRBV10-3 to TRBJ2-7; TRBD2 aligns across 10 bases. Germline trimming cut 9 bases from V and 2 bases from J; bases unmatched to any gene: 13. Germline CDR1 is ENHRY and CDR2 is SYGVKD. The CDR3 contains 16 residues. Here the CDR3 DNA reads TGTGCCATGGGCGGTAGCGGGGGGACACGACCCTACGAGCAGTACTTC. It encodes CAMGGSGGTRPYEQYF.